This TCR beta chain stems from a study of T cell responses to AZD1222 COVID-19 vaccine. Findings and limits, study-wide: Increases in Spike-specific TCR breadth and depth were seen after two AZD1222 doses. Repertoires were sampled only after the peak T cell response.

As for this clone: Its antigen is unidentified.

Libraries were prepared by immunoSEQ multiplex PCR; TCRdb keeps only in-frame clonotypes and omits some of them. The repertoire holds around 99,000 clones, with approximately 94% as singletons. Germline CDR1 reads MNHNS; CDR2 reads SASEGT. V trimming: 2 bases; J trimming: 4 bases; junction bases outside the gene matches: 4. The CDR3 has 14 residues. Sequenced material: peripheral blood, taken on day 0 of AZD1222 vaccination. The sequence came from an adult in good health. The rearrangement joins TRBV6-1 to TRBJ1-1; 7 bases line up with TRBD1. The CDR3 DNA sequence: TGTGCCAGCAGTGAAACAGGGGAAATCACTGAAGCTTTCTTT. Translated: CASSETGEITEAFF.